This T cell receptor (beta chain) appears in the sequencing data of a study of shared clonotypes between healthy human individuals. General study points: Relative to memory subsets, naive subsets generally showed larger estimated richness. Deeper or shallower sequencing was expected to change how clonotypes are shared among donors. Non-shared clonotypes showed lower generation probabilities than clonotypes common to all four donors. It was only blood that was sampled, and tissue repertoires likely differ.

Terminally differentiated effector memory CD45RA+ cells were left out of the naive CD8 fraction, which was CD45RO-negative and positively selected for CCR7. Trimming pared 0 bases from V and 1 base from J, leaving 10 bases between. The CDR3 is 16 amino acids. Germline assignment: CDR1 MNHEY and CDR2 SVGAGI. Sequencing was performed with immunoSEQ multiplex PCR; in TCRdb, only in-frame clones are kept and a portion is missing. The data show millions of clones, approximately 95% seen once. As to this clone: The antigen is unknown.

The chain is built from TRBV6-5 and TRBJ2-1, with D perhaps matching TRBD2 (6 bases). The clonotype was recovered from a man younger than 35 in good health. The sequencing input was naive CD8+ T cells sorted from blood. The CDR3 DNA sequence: TGTGCCAGCAGTTACTCTGAGGAGGGATCCTACAATGAGCAGTTCTTC. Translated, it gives CASSYSEEGSYNEQFF.